Sequencing of this T cell receptor beta chain was carried out in a study of PD-L1 blockade in urothelial cancer. Study as a whole: The analyses of blood took place 3 weeks (second dose) and 6 weeks after treatment start.

Synthetically made TCR analog templates were put into each PCR as spikes. Profiled with immunoSEQ multiplex PCR; TCRdb holds only in-frame clones, not every one. The sample holds under 45,000 clones; 82% are singletons and the top ten take roughly 18%. Diagnoses among patients were locally advanced or metastatic urothelial carcinoma. V lost 3 bases and J 2 bases, leaving 17 bases between the germline ends. The CDR3 consists of 17 residues. Germline V gives CDR1 WSHSY, CDR2 SAAADI. The J gene is TRBJ1-3, the V gene TRBV10-2; possibly TRBD1 for D (6 bases). Sequencing was performed on PBMCs, taken around atezolizumab (anti-PD-L1) treatment. The TCR sequence derives from a man between 60 and 70 years old with urothelial cancer. The CDR3 DNA reads as TGCGCCAGCAGTGACTCAGGGGCTATGCGTCCTGGAAACACCATATATTTT. Its protein product is CASSDSGAMRPGNTIYF.